Each of the 23 T cell receptor beta chains below was sequenced from the same sample in a study of identical twins. TCRdb recomputed calls from the 5' RACE reads with MiXCR, one row per CDR3 protein. The sample has around 1.7 million distinct CDR3 sequences; around a third are singletons. The sequencing sample was made of cord blood. These receptor sequences come from a newborn girl in good health.

On this clonotype itself: A junction end diverges from the germline sequence, so it may reflect a read error. This chain links TRBV2 with TRBJ2-6; TRBD2 aligns across 7 bases. CDR3 length equals 16 residues. CDR1 SNHLY and CDR2 FYNNEI come from the germline V gene. The CDR3 here is CASSRTSSPGANALTF. The CDR3 DNA follows: TGTGCCAGCAGCCGGACTAGTTCCCCTGGGGCCAACGCCCTGACTTTC.

This clonotype was counted between two and nine times. This chain connects TRBV18 to TRBJ1-2; D is unclear. Germline assignment: CDR1 KGHSH and CDR2 LQKENI. V lost 0 bases to trimming and J lost 8 bases, with 13 bases between them. CDR3 length: 14 amino acids. The CDR3 sequence: CASSPPTAPYGYTF. In DNA, the CDR3 is TGTGCCAGCTCACCACCCACAGCCCCATACGGCTACACCTTC.

This clonotype appeared many times. This chain links TRBV4-1 with TRBJ1-4; tentatively, D is TRBD1 (5 bases). V gave up 3 bases and J gave up 4 bases, with 6 bases separating them. This CDR3 region has 13 residues. CDR1 and CDR2 from the germline V gene are MGHRA and YSYEKL. In DNA, the CDR3 is TGCGCCAGCAGCCAGCAGGGTAATGAAAAACTGTTTTTT. The encoded protein is CASSQQGNEKLFF.

The CDR3: CASSQWHQETQYF. DNA for the CDR3: TGTGCCAGCAGCCAATGGCACCAAGAGACCCAGTACTTC. This chain links TRBV16 with TRBJ2-5, with unresolved D. This CDR3 has 13 amino acids. V lost 1 base to trimming and J lost 0 bases, with 3 bases between them. Germline loops: CDR1 KGHSY, CDR2 FQNENV.

This chain joins TRBV20-1 and TRBJ2-1; no definite D call. This CDR3 contains 12 residues. V dropped 7 bases and J dropped 3 bases, with 10 bases sitting between them. Germline loops: CDR1 DFQATT, CDR2 SNEGSKA (reference sequence). In DNA form, the CDR3 reads TGCAGTGTTCCCGCAGACTACAATGAGCAGTTCTTC. This sequence encodes CSVPADYNEQFF.

This clonotype showed up just a few times. The chain's CDR3 is CATQRLAGVPPRDTQYF. In DNA, the CDR3 is TGTGCCACCCAACGACTAGCGGGGGTACCTCCAAGAGATACGCAGTATTTT. The V and J genes are TRBV27 and TRBJ2-3; 12 bases are shared with TRBD2. Germline V gene data show CDR1 as MNHEY and CDR2 as SMNVEV (reference sequence). The trim removed 10 bases at V and 5 bases at J, leaving 16 bases unmatched. There are 17 residues in the CDR3.

This clonotype was found a few times. The chain combines TRBV18 with TRBJ2-3, with no clear D. CDR1 KGHSH and CDR2 LQKENI come from the germline V gene. This CDR3 has 13 amino acids. Trimming removed 2 bases at V and 5 bases at J, with 8 bases between. CDR3 coding DNA: TGTGCCAGCTCACCAAATGGGGTAGATACGCAGTATTTT. Protein sequence: CASSPNGVDTQYF. Drawing the rest from reference TRBV18 and TRBJ2-3, the complete variable domain is NAGVMQNPRHLVRRRGQEARLRCSPMKGHSHVYWYRQLPEEGLKFMVYLQKENIIDESGMPKERFSAEFPKEGPSILRIQQVVRGDSAAYFCASSPNGVDTQYFGPGTRLTVL.

For this clonotype: Given a much more abundant clone one base away, this may be a read error. The chain employs TRBV5-1 and TRBJ1-6; TRBD1 matches at 7 bases. V lost 3 bases, J lost 4 bases, and 10 bases stayed unmatched. The CDR3 length is 17 residues. Per the germline V gene, CDR1 is SGHRS and CDR2 is YFSETQ. The CDR3 DNA sequence: TGCGCCAGCAGCTCGGACCGGGACAGTCCATATAATTCACCCCTCCACTTT. This gives the protein CASSSDRDSPYNSPLHF. Drawing the rest from reference TRBV5-1 and TRBJ1-6, the complete variable domain is KAGVTQTPRYLIKTRGQQVTLSCSPISGHRSVSWYQQTPGQGLQFLFEYFSETQRNKGNFPGRFSGRQFSNSRSEMNVSTLELGDSALYLCASSSDRDSPYNSPLHFGNGTRLTVT.

This clonotype was counted between two and nine times. The chain couples TRBV12-3 or TRBV12-4 to TRBJ2-4; 7 nucleotides agree with TRBD2. V lost 3 bases and J lost 0; bases outside the gene matches: 8. CDR3 size: 17 residues. CDR3 sequence (DNA): TGTGCCAGCAGTTTTTACCCTAGCGGACTAGCCAAAAACATTCAGTACTTC. Translation: CASSFYPSGLAKNIQYF.

The chain is built from TRBV4-1 and TRBJ2-3; TRBD2 matches at 7 bases. V lost 3 bases, J lost 5 bases, and 11 bases stayed unmatched. CDR1 is MGHRA and CDR2 is YSYEKL in the germline V gene. CDR3 length equals 16 residues. The CDR3 region is CASSQLSSGPLDTQYF. CDR3 bases: TGCGCCAGCAGCCAGCTCTCTAGCGGTCCTTTAGATACGCAGTATTTT.

This clonotype was recorded at least ten times. This chain joins TRBV2 and TRBJ2-7; 7 bases map to TRBD1. With V trimmed by 6 bases and J by 5 bases, 4 bases remained unmatched. The CDR3 consists of 12 residues. CDR1 and CDR2 from the germline V gene are SNHLY and FYNNEI. This CDR3 reads CASSEQGNEQYF. The CDR3, as DNA: TGTGCCAGCAGCGAACAGGGGAACGAGCAGTACTTC. Full variable domain (outside the CDR3, taken from reference TRBV2 and TRBJ2-7): EPEVTQTPSHQVTQMGQEVILRCVPISNHLYFYWYRQILGQKVEFLVSFYNNEISEKSEIFDDQFSVERPDGSNFTLKIRSTKLEDSAMYFCASSEQGNEQYFGPGTRLTVT.

This sequence joins TRBV6-5 and TRBJ1-6; tentatively, D is TRBD1 (5 bases). Germline CDR1 MNHEY, CDR2 SVGAGI. Trimming stripped 0 bases from V and 0 bases from J, with 12 bases between. CDR3 size: 18 residues. The CDR3 bases are TGTGCCAGCAGTTACTCTGCAGGGAAGGGCTCCTATAATTCACCCCTCCACTTT. It specifies CASSYSAGKGSYNSPLHF.

A few counts support this clonotype. This chain links TRBV10-3 with TRBJ2-4; perhaps D is TRBD1 or TRBD2 (5 bases each). The ends were cut back, 2 bases at V and 7 bases at J, with 12 bases in the middle. CDR3 length equals 14 residues. Per the germline V gene, CDR1 is ENHRY and CDR2 is SYGVKD. CDR3 residues: CAISEGGPGNIQYF. The CDR3, as DNA: TGTGCCATCAGTGAGGGGGGACCGGGGAACATTCAGTACTTC.

As for this clonotype: A clone one base away is much larger, so this may be a read error. This chain uses TRBV4-2 with TRBJ2-7; D gene uncertain. The CDR3 is 15 amino acids. V was trimmed by 0 bases and J by 7 bases, leaving 16 bases between them. Germline V gene lookup returns CDR1 LGHNA and CDR2 YNFKEQ. For the CDR3, the DNA is TGTGCCAGCAGCCAAGACCTTGAGCCTTACAATGAGCAGTACTTC. Protein: CASSQDLEPYNEQYF.

About this clonotype: The germline gene is not matched at one end of the junction; a read error may be the cause. The chain has TRBV20-1 and TRBJ2-4, with 7 bases matching TRBD1. Germline values: CDR1 DFQATT, CDR2 SNEGSKA (reference sequence). This CDR3 is 14 amino acids long. Here the CDR3 reads CSAPDRVVKSIQYF. CDR3 coding DNA: TGCAGTGCCCCAGACAGGGTGGTCAAAAGCATTCAGTACTTC.

This clonotype was detected only a few times. The chain employs TRBV4-1 and TRBJ2-4; 8 bases align to TRBD2. The J call may be faulty, since TRBJ2-7 better matches the DNA end. CDR1 is MGHRA and CDR2 is YSYEKL in the germline V gene. This CDR3 has 18 residues. The CDR3 bases are TGCGCCAGCAGCCAAGATTTGGGAGCGGGAGTATTCGGCGACGAGCAGTACTTC. This sequence encodes CASSQDLGAGVFGDEQYF.

CDR3 in DNA: TGTGCCAGCAGCTTCGGCAGGGAAGGCGGCTACACCTTC. Protein product: CASSFGREGGYTF. The genes are TRBV7-2 and TRBJ1-2, with D perhaps TRBD1 (5 bases). The V gene lost 3 bases and the J gene lost 8 bases, with 13 bases spanning the gap. Germline-derived CDR1 and CDR2 are SGHTA and FQGNSA. The CDR3 runs to 13 residues. The variable domain in full, completed from reference TRBV7-2 and TRBJ1-2, reads GAGVSQSPSNKVTEKGKDVELRCDPISGHTALYWYRQSLGQGLEFLIYFQGNSAPDKSGLPSDRFSAERTGGSVSTLTIQRTQQEDSAVYLCASSFGREGGYTFGSGTRLTVV.

The chain combines TRBV28 with TRBJ2-1, with D maybe TRBD2 (7 bases). V lost 1 base and J lost 8, with 18 bases in between. CDR1 is MDHEN, CDR2 SYDVKM, per germline. There are 16 residues in the CDR3. CDR3 in DNA: TGTGCCAGCAGTTTATTCATTGAGGGGGGAGGGGATGAGCAGTTCTTC. Translating gives CASSLFIEGGGDEQFF. Based on the CDR3 plus reference TRBV28 and TRBJ2-1, the full variable domain is DVKVTQSSRYLVKRTGEKVFLECVQDMDHENMFWYRQDPGLGLRLIYFSYDVKMKEKGDIPEGYSVSREKKERFSLILESASTNQTSMYLCASSLFIEGGGDEQFFGPGTRLTVL.

This chain joins TRBV7-9 and TRBJ1-2; 9 bases map to TRBD1. CDR3 size: 14 residues. Germline trimming cut 4 bases from V and 5 bases from J; bases unmatched to any gene: 5. Germline values: CDR1 SEHNR, CDR2 FQNEAQ (reference sequence). The CDR3: CASSYGQGKYGYTF. The CDR3 DNA is TGTGCCAGCAGCTACGGACAGGGGAAATATGGCTACACCTTC.

Regarding this clonotype: It may be a read error: a sequence one base away is much more abundant. The chain recombines TRBV29-1 with TRBJ2-1, with 8 bases aligning to TRBD2. CDR3 length equals 13 residues. Germline V gene data show CDR1 as SQVTM and CDR2 as ANQGSEA. CDR3 sequence: CSVVGLAINGQFF. In nucleotides, the CDR3 is TGCAGCGTTGTAGGACTAGCAATCAATGGGCAGTTCTTC.

The chain joins TRBV25-1 to TRBJ1-1; D is possibly TRBD1 (6 bases). The V end was cut by 1 base, the J end by 0 bases, with 12 bases between. The CDR3 is made up of 16 amino acids. Per the germline V gene, CDR1 is MGHDK and CDR2 is SYGVNS. CDR3 sequence: CASSELGRGMNTEAFF. CDR3 DNA: TGTGCCAGCAGTGAATTGGGCAGGGGTATGAACACTGAAGCTTTCTTT. Variable domain in full (rest from reference TRBV25-1 and TRBJ1-1): EADIYQTPRYLVIGTGKKITLECSQTMGHDKMYWYQQDPGMELHLIHYSYGVNSTEKGDLSSESTVSRIRTEHFPLTLESARPSHTSQYLCASSELGRGMNTEAFFGQGTRLTVV.

This clonotype was counted a few times. This chain links TRBV5-1 with TRBJ2-3; D gene unclear. V lost 1 base and J 0 bases, leaving 9 bases between the germline ends. The CDR3 runs to 15 residues. Per germline, CDR1 SGHRS and CDR2 YFSETQ. The CDR3 reads CASSLKSGSTDTQYF. The CDR3 coding sequence is TGCGCCAGCAGCTTGAAATCTGGGAGCACAGATACGCAGTATTTT.

The genes are TRBV29-1 and TRBJ1-1, with 11 bases matching TRBD1. J gave up 4 bases and V 3 bases, and 10 bases lay outside the gene matches. Germline CDR1 SQVTM, CDR2 ANQGSEA. This CDR3 has 16 amino acids. This CDR3 is CSVDRGTGGDSTEAFF. Written as DNA, the CDR3 is TGCAGCGTTGATAGGGGGACAGGGGGGGATAGCACTGAAGCTTTCTTT.